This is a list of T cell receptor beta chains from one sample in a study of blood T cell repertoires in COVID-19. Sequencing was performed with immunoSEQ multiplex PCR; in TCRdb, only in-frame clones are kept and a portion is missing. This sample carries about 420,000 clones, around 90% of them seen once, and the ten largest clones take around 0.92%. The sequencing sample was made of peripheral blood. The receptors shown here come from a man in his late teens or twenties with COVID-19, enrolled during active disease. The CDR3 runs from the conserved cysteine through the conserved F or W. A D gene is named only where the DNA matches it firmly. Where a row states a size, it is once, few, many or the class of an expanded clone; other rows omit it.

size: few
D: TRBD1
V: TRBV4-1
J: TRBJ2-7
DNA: TGCGCCAGCAGCCAAGGACAGGGTATTAGCGAGCAGTACTTC
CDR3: CASSQGQGISEQYF

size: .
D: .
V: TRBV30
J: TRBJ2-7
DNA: TGTGCCTGGAACCTAGGCACCTACGAGCAGTACTTC
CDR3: CAWNLGTYEQYF

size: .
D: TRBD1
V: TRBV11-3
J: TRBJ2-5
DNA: TGTGCCAGCAGCCAGGGACAGGGACAAGAGACCCAGTACTTC
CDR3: CASSQGQGQETQYF

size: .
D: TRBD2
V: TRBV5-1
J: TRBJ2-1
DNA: TGCGCCAGCAGCTCGGGGAATAGCGGGTTCTCCTACAATGAGCAGTTCTTC
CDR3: CASSSGNSGFSYNEQFF

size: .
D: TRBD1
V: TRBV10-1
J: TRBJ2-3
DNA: TGCGCCAGCAGTTCCGGGACAGGGTTCACAGATACGCAGTATTTT
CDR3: CASSSGTGFTDTQYF

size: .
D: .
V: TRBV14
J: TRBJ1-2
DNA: TGTGCCAGCGTTAGTGGCTACACCTTC
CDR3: CASVSGYTF

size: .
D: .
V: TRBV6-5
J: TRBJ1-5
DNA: TGTGCCAGCAGTCCCCGAGCTCATCAGCCCCAGCATTTT
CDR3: CASSPRAHQPQHF

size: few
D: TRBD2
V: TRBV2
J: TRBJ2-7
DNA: TGTGCCAGCAGTGCTAGCGGGAGGAGGTACGAGCAGTACTTC
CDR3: CASSASGRRYEQYF

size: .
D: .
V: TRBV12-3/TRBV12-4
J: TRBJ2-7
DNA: TGTGCCAGCAGGGTAAGCGGCTCCTACGAGCAGTACTTC
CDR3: CASRVSGSYEQYF

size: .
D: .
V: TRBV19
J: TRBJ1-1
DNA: TGTGCCAGTAGTAGGGCATTGATGAACACTGAAGCTTTCTTT
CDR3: CASSRALMNTEAFF

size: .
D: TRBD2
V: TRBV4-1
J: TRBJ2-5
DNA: TGCGCCAGCAGCCAAGACGGACTAGCGGGAGGGAGGCAAGAGACCCAGTACTTC
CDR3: CASSQDGLAGGRQETQYF

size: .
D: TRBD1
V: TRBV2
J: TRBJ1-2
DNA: TGTGCCAGCAGCGACAGGGTAGACTATGGCTACACCTTC
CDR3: CASSDRVDYGYTF

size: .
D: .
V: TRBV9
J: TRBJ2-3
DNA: TGTGCCAGCAGCGTAGACAGGCATCACACAGATACGCAGTATTTT
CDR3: CASSVDRHHTDTQYF

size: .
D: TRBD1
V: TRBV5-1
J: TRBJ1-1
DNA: TGCGCCAGCAGCTTGGTTTTTCAGGGGGCAGGGACTGAAGCTTTCTTT
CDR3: CASSLVFQGAGTEAFF

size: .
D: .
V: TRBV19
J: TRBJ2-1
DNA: TGTGCCAGTAGTATAGTCACGAGGAATGAGCAGTTCTTC
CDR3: CASSIVTRNEQFF

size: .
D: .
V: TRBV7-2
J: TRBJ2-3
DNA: TGTGCCAGCAGCTTAGTAACAACGCTTAGCACAGATACGCAGTATTTT
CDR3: CASSLVTTLSTDTQYF

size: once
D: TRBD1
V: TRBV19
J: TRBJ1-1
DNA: TGTGCCAGTAGTTTGCGACCGGGACAGGGGGCGAACACTGAAGCTTTCTTT
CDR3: CASSLRPGQGANTEAFF

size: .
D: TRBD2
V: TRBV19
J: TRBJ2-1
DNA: TGTGCCAGTAGTTTGGGCGGCGGGAGGCCCAATGAGCAGTTCTTC
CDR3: CASSLGGGRPNEQFF

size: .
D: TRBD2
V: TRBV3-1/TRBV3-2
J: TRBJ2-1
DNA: TGTGCCAGCAGTCAAACCCGGACTAGCGGGGGGGACAATGAGCAGTTCTTC
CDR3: CASSQTRTSGGDNEQFF

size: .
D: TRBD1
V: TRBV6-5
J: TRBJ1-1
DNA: TGTGCCAGCAGCCTACAGGGACAGATGGCTGAAGCTTTCTTT
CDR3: CASSLQGQMAEAFF

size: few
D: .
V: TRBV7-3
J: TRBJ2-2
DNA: TGTGCCAGCAGCTTCACTGACACCGGGGAGCTGTTTTTT
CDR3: CASSFTDTGELFF

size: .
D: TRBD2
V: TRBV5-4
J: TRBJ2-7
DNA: TGTGCCAGCAGCTTCGGGACTAGGGCCCTCCCTTACGAGCAGTACTTC
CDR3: CASSFGTRALPYEQYF

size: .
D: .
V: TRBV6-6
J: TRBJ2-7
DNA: TGTGCCAGCAGTTACGCGGCAGAACTGTACGAGCAGTACTTC
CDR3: CASSYAAELYEQYF

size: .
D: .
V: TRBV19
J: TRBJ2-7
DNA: TGTGCCAGTAGTATAACCCCCCTAGCGCCCTACGAGCAGTACTTC
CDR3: CASSITPLAPYEQYF

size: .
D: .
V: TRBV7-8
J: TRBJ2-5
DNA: TGTGCCAGCAGCTTAATTTTAGAGGGTGGGGTGACCCAGTACTTC
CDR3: CASSLILEGGVTQYF

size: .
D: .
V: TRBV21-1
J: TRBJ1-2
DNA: TGTGCCAGCATCCAACTTATGGACAGGGGCGATGGCTACACCTTC
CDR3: CASIQLMDRGDGYTF

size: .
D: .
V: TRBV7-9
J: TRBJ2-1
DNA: TGTGCCAGCAGCTCCTTTGACTGGCGGAGCGATGAGCAGTTCTTC
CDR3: CASSSFDWRSDEQFF

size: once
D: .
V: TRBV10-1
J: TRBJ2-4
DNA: TGCGCCAGTCCCCGGGTTGGAGGGTTAGCCAAAAACATTCAGTACTTC
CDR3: CASPRVGGLAKNIQYF

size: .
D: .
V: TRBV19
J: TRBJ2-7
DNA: .
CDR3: CASSSRPGLSWEQYF

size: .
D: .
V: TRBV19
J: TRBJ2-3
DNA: TGTGCCAGTAGTACCAGGGGTAGGGATACGCAGTATTTT
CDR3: CASSTRGRDTQYF

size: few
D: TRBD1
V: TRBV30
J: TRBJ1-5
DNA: TGTGCCTGGAGCCTCCGGACAGGGGTCCATCAGCCCCAGCATTTT
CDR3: CAWSLRTGVHQPQHF

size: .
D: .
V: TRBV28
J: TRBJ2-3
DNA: TGTGCCAGCAGCCGACAGGATTTCACAGATACGCAGTATTTT
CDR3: CASSRQDFTDTQYF

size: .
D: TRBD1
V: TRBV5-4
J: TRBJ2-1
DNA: TGTGCCAGCAGCCCAACAGGGGGTAGGGAAGATGAGCAGTTCTTC
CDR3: CASSPTGGREDEQFF

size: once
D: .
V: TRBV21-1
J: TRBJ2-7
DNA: TGTGCCAGCAGCTACCACGACGGGGGGGACGAGCAGTACTTC
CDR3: CASSYHDGGDEQYF

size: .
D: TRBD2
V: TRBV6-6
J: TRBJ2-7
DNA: TGTGCCAGCAGTTACTTAGGGACTAGCGGGTACGAGCAGTACTTC
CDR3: CASSYLGTSGYEQYF

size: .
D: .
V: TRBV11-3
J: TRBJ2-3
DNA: TGTGCCAGCAGCCCCTTGACAAGAGCTAGCACAGATACGCAGTATTTT
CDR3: CASSPLTRASTDTQYF

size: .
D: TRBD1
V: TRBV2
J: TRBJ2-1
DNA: TGTGCCAGCAGGGGGACAGGCTACAATGAGCAGTTCTTC
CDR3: CASRGTGYNEQFF

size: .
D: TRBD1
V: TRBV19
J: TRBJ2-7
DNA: TGTGCCAGTTCGCCGGGACAGGGTTTTGGGGAGCAGTACTTC
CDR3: CASSPGQGFGEQYF

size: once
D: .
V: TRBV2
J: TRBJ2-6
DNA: TGTGCCAGCAGTGCGTACTCTGGGGCCAACGTCCTGACTTTC
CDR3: CASSAYSGANVLTF

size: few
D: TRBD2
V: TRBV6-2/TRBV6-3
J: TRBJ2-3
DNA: TGTGCCAGCAGTTACCCTGACCGACTAGCGGGAGTTGCAGATACGCAGTATTTT
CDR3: CASSYPDRLAGVADTQYF

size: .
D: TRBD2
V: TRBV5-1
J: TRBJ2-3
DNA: TGCGCCAGCAGCTTCGGACTAGCGGCGGATACGCAGTATTTT
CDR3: CASSFGLAADTQYF

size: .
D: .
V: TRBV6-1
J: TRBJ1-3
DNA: TGTGCCAGCAGTGAGGTGTTGTTGGCAGGTCCTGGAAACACCATATATTTT
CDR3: CASSEVLLAGPGNTIYF

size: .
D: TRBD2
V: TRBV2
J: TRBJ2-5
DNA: TGTGCCAGCAGTGAAAGACTAGCGGAAGAGACCCAGTACTTC
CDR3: CASSERLAEETQYF

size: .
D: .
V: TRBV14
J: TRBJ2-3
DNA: TGTGCCAGCAGCCAAGATATCAGCGGATCAGATACGCAGTATTTT
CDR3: CASSQDISGSDTQYF

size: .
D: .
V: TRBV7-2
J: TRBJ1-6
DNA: TGTGCCAGCAGCTTAGAGCCACATAATTCACCCCTCCACTTT
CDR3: CASSLEPHNSPLHF

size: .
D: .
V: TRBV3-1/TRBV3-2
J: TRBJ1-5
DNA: TGTGCCAGCAGCCACGCAGGGGCTAGCAATCAGCCCCAGCATTTT
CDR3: CASSHAGASNQPQHF

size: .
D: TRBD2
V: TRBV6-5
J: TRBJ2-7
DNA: TGTGCCAGCAGCTCTAGCGGGGCGATCTACGAGCAGTACTTC
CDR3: CASSSSGAIYEQYF

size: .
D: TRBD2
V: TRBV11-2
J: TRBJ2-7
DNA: TGTGCCAGCAGCTCGACTAGCGGGAGCTACGAGCAGTACTTC
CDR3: CASSSTSGSYEQYF

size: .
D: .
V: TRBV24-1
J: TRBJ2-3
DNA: TGTGCCACCAGTGTGGATACAGGGTTCACAGATACGCAGTATTTT
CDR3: CATSVDTGFTDTQYF

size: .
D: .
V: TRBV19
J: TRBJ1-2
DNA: TGTGCCAGTAGTATAGGCGCGAGGGCGACTAACTATGGCTACACCTTC
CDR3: CASSIGARATNYGYTF

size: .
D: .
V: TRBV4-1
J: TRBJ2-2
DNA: TGCGCCAGCAGCTCCTACGCCGGGGAGCTGTTTTTT
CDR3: CASSSYAGELFF

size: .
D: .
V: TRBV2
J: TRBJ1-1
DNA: TGTGCCAGCAGTTCAGGGGCCTGGGACACTGAAGCTTTCTTT
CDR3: CASSSGAWDTEAFF

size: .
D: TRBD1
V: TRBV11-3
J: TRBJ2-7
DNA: TGTGCCAGCAGCCTTATCGCACAGGGGAACCACATCTACGAGCAGTACTTC
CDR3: CASSLIAQGNHIYEQYF

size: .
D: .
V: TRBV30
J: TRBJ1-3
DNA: TGTGCCTGGACTACAGGGCTGCTGGTCGCGGACACCATATATTTT
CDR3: CAWTTGLLVADTIYF

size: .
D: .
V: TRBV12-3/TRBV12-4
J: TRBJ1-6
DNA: TGTGCCAGCACCAGTTCCTATTCACCCCTCCACTTT
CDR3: CASTSSYSPLHF

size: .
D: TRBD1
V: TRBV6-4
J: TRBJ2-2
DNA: TGTGAAGCGCCGGGACAGGAGAACACCGGGGAGCTGTTTTTT
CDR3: CEAPGQENTGELFF

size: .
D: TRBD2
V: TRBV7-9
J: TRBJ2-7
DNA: TGTGCCAGCAGCTTCTCCGGGGGGGCATACGAGCAGTACTTC
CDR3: CASSFSGGAYEQYF

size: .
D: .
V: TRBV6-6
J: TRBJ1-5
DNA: TGTGCCAGCAGCTCCGCAGGGGCTGATCAGCCCCAGCATTTT
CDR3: CASSSAGADQPQHF